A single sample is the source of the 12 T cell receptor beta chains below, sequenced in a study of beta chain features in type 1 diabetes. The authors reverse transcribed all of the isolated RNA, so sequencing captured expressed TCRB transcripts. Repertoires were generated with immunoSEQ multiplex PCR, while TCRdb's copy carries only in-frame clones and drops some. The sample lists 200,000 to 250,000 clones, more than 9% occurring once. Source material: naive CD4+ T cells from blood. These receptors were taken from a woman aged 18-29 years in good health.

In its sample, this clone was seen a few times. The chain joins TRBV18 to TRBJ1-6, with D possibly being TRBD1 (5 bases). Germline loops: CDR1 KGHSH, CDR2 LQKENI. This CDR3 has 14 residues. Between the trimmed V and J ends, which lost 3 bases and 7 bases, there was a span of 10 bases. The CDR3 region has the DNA TGTGCCAGCTCACCGGGGGGGAAAAATTCACCCCTCCACTTT. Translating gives CASSPGGKNSPLHF.

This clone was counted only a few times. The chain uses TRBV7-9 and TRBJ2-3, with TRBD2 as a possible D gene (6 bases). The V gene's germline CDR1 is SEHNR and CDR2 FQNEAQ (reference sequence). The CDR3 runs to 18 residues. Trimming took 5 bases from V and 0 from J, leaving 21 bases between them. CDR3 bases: TGTGCCAGCAGCCTCCGTCACGGTTTAGCGGACAGCACAGATACGCAGTATTTT. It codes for CASSLRHGLADSTDTQYF.

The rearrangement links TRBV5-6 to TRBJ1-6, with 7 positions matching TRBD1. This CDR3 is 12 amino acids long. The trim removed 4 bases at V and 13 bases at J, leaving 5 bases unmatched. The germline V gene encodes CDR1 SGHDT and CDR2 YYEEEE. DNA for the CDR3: TGTGCCAGCAGCATACAGGGGTTCCCCCTCCACTTT. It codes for CASSIQGFPLHF.

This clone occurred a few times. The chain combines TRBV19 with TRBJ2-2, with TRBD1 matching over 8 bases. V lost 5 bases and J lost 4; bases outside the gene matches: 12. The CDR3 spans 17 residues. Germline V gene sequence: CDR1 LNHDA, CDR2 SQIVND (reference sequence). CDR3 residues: CASSPRGTGRSTGELFF. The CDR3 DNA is TGTGCCAGTAGTCCCCGAGGGACAGGACGCAGCACCGGGGAGCTGTTTTTT.

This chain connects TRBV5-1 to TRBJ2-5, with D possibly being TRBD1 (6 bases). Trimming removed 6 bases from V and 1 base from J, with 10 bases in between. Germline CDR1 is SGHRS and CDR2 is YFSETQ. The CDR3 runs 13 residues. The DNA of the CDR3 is TGCGCCAGCAACCCGGACAGCCAAGAGACCCAGTACTTC. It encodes CASNPDSQETQYF.

The CDR3, as DNA: TGTGCCTGGAGTGTGACAGGGAATTTTAACTATGGCTACACCTTC. The encoded protein is CAWSVTGNFNYGYTF. This chain joins TRBV30 and TRBJ1-2, with 7 bases identical to TRBD1. The CDR3 has 15 amino acids. V lost 0 bases, J lost 1 base, and 5 bases stayed unmatched. Germline CDR1 and CDR2: GTSNPN and SVGIG (reference sequence).

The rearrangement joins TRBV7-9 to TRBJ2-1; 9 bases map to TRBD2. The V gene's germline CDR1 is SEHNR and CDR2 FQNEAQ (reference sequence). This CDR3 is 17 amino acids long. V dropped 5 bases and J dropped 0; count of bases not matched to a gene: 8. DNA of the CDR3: TGTGCCAGCAGCCCGTTAGCGGGGGTTCACTCCTACAATGAGCAGTTCTTC. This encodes CASSPLAGVHSYNEQFF.

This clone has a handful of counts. The CDR3 nucleotides are TGTGCCAGTAGTATCGCTAGCGGGGGCTACAATGAGCAGTTCTTC. This encodes CASSIASGGYNEQFF. The chain uses TRBV19 and TRBJ2-1; 10 nucleotides agree with TRBD2. The CDR3 is made up of 15 amino acids. V shed 3 bases, J shed 3 bases, and the junction held 2 bases outside the gene matches. Germline V gene data show CDR1 as LNHDA and CDR2 as SQIVND (reference sequence). Full variable domain (missing parts from reference TRBV19 and TRBJ2-1): DGGITQSPKYLFRKEGQNVTLSCEQNLNHDAMYWYRQDPGQGLRLIYYSQIVNDFQKGDIAEGYSVSREKKESFPLTVTSAQKNPTAFYLCASSIASGGYNEQFFGPGTRLTVL.

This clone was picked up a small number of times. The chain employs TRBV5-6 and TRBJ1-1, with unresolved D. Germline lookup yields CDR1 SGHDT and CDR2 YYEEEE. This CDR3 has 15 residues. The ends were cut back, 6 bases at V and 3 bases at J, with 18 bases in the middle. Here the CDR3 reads CASTSNPGWDTEAFF. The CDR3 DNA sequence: TGTGCCAGCACCTCTAATCCGGGTTGGGACACTGAAGCTTTCTTT.

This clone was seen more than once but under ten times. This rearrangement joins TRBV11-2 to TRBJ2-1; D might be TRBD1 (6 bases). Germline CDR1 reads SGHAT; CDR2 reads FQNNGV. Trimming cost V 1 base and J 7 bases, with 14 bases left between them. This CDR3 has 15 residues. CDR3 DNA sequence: TGTGCCAGCAGCTTAGGTGGGGGCGCCGGGAATGAGCAGTTCTTC. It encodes CASSLGGGAGNEQFF.

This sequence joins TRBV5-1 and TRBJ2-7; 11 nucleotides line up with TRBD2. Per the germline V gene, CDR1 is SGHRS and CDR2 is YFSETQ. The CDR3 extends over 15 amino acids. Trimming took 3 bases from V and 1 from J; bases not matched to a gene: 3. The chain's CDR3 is CASSSGLAASYEQYF. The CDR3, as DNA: TGCGCCAGCAGCTCGGGACTAGCGGCATCCTACGAGCAGTACTTC.

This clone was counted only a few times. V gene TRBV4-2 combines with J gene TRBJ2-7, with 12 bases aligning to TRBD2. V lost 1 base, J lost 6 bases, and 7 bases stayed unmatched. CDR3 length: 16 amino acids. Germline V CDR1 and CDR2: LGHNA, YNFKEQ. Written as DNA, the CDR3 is TGTGCCAGCAGCCAAGGACTAGCGGGAGACCTAGCCGAGCAGTACTTC. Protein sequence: CASSQGLAGDLAEQYF.